This T cell receptor beta chain was sequenced for a study of radiotherapy plus CTLA-4 blockade in lung cancer. Study findings and constraints: An expansion of tumor-derived TCR clones occurred in blood after radiotherapy plus ipilimumab.

Using immunoSEQ multiplex PCR, the repertoire was profiled, and TCRdb retains in-frame clones only, with some absent. This table has 70,000 to 85,000 clones, roughly 74% appearing once. The CDR3 runs to 15 residues. J lost 4 bases, V lost 4 bases, and 2 bases had no gene match. CDR1 SGHNT and CDR2 YYREEE come from the germline V gene (reference sequence). Worth noting for this clone: The antigen is unknown.

This receptor was taken from a human donor with non-small cell lung cancer whose response to radiotherapy plus ipilimumab could not be evaluated. The chain links TRBV5-4 to TRBJ2-7; 16 bases line up with TRBD2. This specimen consisted of peripheral blood, obtained from a patient treated with radiotherapy plus ipilimumab. CDR3 in DNA: TGTGCCAGCAGCGCGGGACTAGCGGGAGGGTACGAGCAGTACTTC. Protein product: CASSAGLAGGYEQYF.